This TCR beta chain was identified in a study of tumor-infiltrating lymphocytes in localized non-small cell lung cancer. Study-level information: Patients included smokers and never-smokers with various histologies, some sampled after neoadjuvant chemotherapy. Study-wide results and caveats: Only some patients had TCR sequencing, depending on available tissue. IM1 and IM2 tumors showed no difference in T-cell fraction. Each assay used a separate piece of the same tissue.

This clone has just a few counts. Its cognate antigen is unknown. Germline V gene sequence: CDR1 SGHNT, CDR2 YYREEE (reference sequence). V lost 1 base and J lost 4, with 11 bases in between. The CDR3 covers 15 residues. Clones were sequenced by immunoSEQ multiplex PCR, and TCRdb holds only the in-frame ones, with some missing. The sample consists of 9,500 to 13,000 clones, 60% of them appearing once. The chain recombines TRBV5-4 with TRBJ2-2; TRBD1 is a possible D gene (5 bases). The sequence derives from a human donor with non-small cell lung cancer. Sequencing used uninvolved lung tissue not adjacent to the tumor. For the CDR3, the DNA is TGTGCCAGCAGCTTGAGGGGTTCCGCCACCGGGGAGCTGTTTTTT. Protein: CASSLRGSATGELFF.